These 15 T cell receptor beta chains were sequenced from one sample in a study of T cells in tuberculosis. The protocol was immunoSEQ multiplex PCR, while the TCRdb copy is restricted to in-frame clones and leaves out a portion. The table has about 41,000 clones, nearly 97% seen once. Sequencing was performed on PBMCs. The receptors derive from a donor aged 10 to 29 with latent tuberculosis or without tuberculosis infection.

The V gene is TRBV9, the J gene TRBJ1-1; D is undetermined. Trimming removed 0 bases at V and 2 bases at J, with 11 bases between. Per the germline V gene, CDR1 is SGDLS and CDR2 is YYNGEE. This CDR3 has 15 amino acids. CDR3 nucleotides: TGTGCCAGCAGCGTAGATGGCTCTAGAAACACTGAAGCTTTCTTT. This sequence encodes CASSVDGSRNTEAFF.

The J gene is TRBJ2-2, the V gene TRBV2; D is unresolved. V lost 4 bases to trimming and J lost 3 bases, with 9 bases between them. The CDR3 length is 14 residues. Germline V CDR1 and CDR2: SNHLY, FYNNEI. CDR3 nucleotide sequence: TGTGCCAGCAGTGTCGGCGGTGACACCGGGGAGCTGTTTTTT. Protein sequence: CASSVGGDTGELFF.

The J gene is TRBJ1-6, the V gene TRBV9; 9 bases agree with TRBD1. Germline V gives CDR1 SGDLS, CDR2 YYNGEE. V lost 0 bases, J lost 6 bases, and 1 base stayed unmatched. The CDR3 is 15 amino acids. For the CDR3, the DNA is TGTGCCAGCAGCGTAGAGGGACAGGGTAATTCACCCCTCCACTTT. It codes for CASSVEGQGNSPLHF.

The chain links TRBV5-1 to TRBJ2-1; 7 positions agree with TRBD2. The trim removed 4 bases at V and 10 bases at J, leaving 14 bases unmatched. Germline V gives CDR1 SGHRS, CDR2 YFSETQ. CDR3 length: 15 amino acids. The chain's CDR3 is CASSPGVLGEGEQFF. The CDR3 DNA follows: TGCGCCAGCAGCCCGGGAGTTTTAGGGGAGGGGGAGCAGTTCTTC.

The genes are TRBV18 and TRBJ1-1, with D hard to call. With 7 bases removed from V and 0 bases from J, the gap between germline ends came to 9 bases. CDR1 is KGHSH and CDR2 is LQKENI in the germline V gene. This CDR3 region has 13 residues. In nucleotides, the CDR3 is TGTGCCAGCTTAAGAGAGCTGAACACTGAAGCTTTCTTT. It translates to CASLRELNTEAFF.

The chain links TRBV25-1 to TRBJ2-5, with TRBD2 matching over 7 bases. The CDR3 spans 17 residues. Unmatched junction bases numbered 15, after V lost 6 bases and J lost 2 bases. Germline V gene sequence: CDR1 MGHDK, CDR2 SYGVNS. CDR3 sequence (DNA): TGTGCCAGCAGGGGTAATCAAGCTAGCGGAATTCAAGAGACCCAGTACTTC. It translates to CASRGNQASGIQETQYF.

CDR3 region: CAWSPGQGMNTEAFF. In nucleotides, the CDR3 is TGTGCCTGGAGTCCCGGACAGGGCATGAACACTGAAGCTTTCTTT. V usage is TRBV30 and J usage is TRBJ1-1; TRBD1 matches 8 bases. CDR1 and CDR2 (germline): GTSNPN, SVGIG (reference sequence). The J segment lost 0 bases and the V segment lost 2 bases, leaving 5 bases of the junction unmatched. The CDR3 totals 15 residues. Complete variable domain (other parts from reference TRBV30 and TRBJ1-1): SQTIHQWPATLVQPVGSPLSLECTVEGTSNPNLYWYRQAAGRGLQLLFYSVGIGQISSEVPQNLSASRPQDRQFILSSKKLLLSDSGFYLCAWSPGQGMNTEAFFGQGTRLTVV.

This clone was counted a single time. This chain uses TRBV20-1 with TRBJ1-2, with D perhaps matching TRBD1 (5 bases). This CDR3 comprises 11 residues. Germline-derived CDR1 and CDR2 are DFQATT and SNEGSKA (reference sequence). The V end was cut by 4 bases, the J end by 7 bases, with 10 bases between. In DNA form, the CDR3 reads TGCAGTGCTAAAGGGGAGGGTGGCTACACCTTC. Residues: CSAKGEGGYTF.

This clone occurred a few times. The chain links TRBV9 to TRBJ2-5; the match to TRBD1 covers 8 bases. J gave up 1 base and V 3 bases, and 2 bases lay outside the gene matches. Germline V gene lookup returns CDR1 SGDLS and CDR2 YYNGEE. This CDR3 is built from 14 residues. The DNA for the CDR3 is TGTGCCAGCAGCGCCGGGACAGGCCAAGAGACCCAGTACTTC. It encodes CASSAGTGQETQYF.

The chain uses TRBV25-1 and TRBJ1-5; 12 nucleotides line up with TRBD1. The J segment lost 1 base and the V segment lost 5 bases, leaving 3 bases of the junction unmatched. Germline V lookup: CDR1 MGHDK, CDR2 SYGVNS. The CDR3 is made up of 16 amino acids. The CDR3 DNA follows: TGTGCCAGCAGTTCGGGACAGGGGGCCAGCAATCAGCCCCAGCATTTT. As protein: CASSSGQGASNQPQHF.

The rearrangement uses TRBV27 and TRBJ2-1; 11 nucleotides agree with TRBD1. V lost 7 bases to trimming and J lost 7 bases; unmatched junction nucleotides: 9. Germline V gene lookup returns CDR1 MNHEY and CDR2 SMNVEV (reference sequence). The CDR3 totals 15 residues. The DNA for the CDR3 is TGTGCCAGCACCTTCGGACAGGGGGCGGGAAATGAGCAGTTCTTC. Its translation: CASTFGQGAGNEQFF.

The rearrangement joins TRBV29-1 to TRBJ2-1; TRBD1 aligns across 8 bases. V lost 7 bases and J lost 9; bases outside the gene matches: 11. CDR3 length equals 13 residues. Looked up from germline, CDR1 is SQVTM and CDR2 is ANQGSEA. CDR3 DNA: TGCAGCGCAATTGACAGGGGATCGGGTGAGCAGTTCTTC. Its translation is CSAIDRGSGEQFF.

The rearrangement uses TRBV11-3 and TRBJ2-2; D ambiguous. The CDR3 loop spans 18 amino acids. Germline V gene data show CDR1 as SGHNT and CDR2 as YENEEA. Trimming left V 1 base short and J 4 bases short, with 19 bases between. The CDR3 DNA reads TGTGCCAGCAGCTTAGGACAACCCCCCAGTCCTGGCACCGGGGAGCTGTTTTTT. This sequence encodes CASSLGQPPSPGTGELFF.

The chain couples TRBV10-3 to TRBJ1-1, with 8 bases fitting TRBD1. The germline V gene has CDR1 ENHRY and CDR2 SYGVKD. The V segment lost 10 bases and the J segment 6 bases; nucleotides outside the gene matches: 10. The CDR3 has 13 residues. CDR3 sequence: CATWGQGASEAFF. CDR3 coding DNA: TGTGCCACCTGGGGTCAGGGGGCCTCTGAAGCTTTCTTT.

This clone was observed once. The chain has TRBV27 and TRBJ1-1; 7 nucleotides agree with TRBD1. The CDR3 runs to 13 residues. From germline, CDR1 is MNHEY and CDR2 SMNVEV (reference sequence). The trim removed 3 bases at V and 7 bases at J, leaving 5 bases unmatched. Here the CDR3 reads CASSLIGTVEAFF. The CDR3 nucleotides read TGTGCCAGCAGTTTGATCGGGACAGTTGAAGCTTTCTTT.